This TCR beta chain is drawn from a study of post-analysis software for immune sequencing data. With regard to this clonotype: Its antigen remains unidentified.

Presence of unique molecular identifiers characterized the TCR beta cDNA libraries. TCRdb reprocessed the PCR reads via MiXCR and lists one record per CDR3 protein. This sample has some 690,000 distinct CDR3 sequences, with 30% found just once. Trimming stripped 0 bases from V and 7 bases from J, with 13 bases between. This CDR3 comprises 15 residues. Germline CDR1 and CDR2: MGHRA and YSYEKL. General observations from the study: When patients were compared with controls, about five TRBV segments were more frequent, TRBV5-6, TRBV5-1 and TRBV20-1 among them.

This TCR was recovered from a girl aged 5-17 years with multiple sclerosis. The V call is TRBV4-1, the J call TRBJ1-5; D is unresolved. Sample: blood. CDR3 loop: CASSQDPGGSQPQHF. DNA for the CDR3: TGCGCCAGCAGCCAAGATCCGGGCGGGAGCCAGCCCCAGCATTTT.